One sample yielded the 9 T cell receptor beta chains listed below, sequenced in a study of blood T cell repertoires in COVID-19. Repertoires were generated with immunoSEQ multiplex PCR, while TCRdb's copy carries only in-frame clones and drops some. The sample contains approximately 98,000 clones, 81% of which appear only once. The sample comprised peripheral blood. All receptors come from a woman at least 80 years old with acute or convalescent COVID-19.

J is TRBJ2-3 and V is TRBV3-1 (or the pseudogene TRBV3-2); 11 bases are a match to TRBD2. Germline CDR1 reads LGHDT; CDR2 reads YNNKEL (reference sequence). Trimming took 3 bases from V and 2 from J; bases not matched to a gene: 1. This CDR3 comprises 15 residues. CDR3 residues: CASSQGLAVTDTQYF. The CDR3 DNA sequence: TGTGCCAGCAGCCAGGGACTAGCGGTCACAGATACGCAGTATTTT.

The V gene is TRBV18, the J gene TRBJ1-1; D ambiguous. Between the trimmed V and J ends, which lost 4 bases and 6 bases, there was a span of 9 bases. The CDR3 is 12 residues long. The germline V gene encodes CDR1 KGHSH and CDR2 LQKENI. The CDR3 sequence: CASSRFSAEAFF. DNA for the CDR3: TGTGCCAGCTCACGATTTTCGGCTGAAGCTTTCTTT.

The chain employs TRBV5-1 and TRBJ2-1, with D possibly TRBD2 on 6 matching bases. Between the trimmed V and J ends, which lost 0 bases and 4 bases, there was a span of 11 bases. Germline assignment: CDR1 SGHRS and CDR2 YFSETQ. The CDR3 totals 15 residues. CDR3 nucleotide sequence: TGCGCCAGCAGCTTGGAACGGGGGACTTACAATGAGCAGTTCTTC. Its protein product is CASSLERGTYNEQFF. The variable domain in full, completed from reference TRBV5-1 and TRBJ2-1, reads KAGVTQTPRYLIKTRGQQVTLSCSPISGHRSVSWYQQTPGQGLQFLFEYFSETQRNKGNFPGRFSGRQFSNSRSEMNVSTLELGDSALYLCASSLERGTYNEQFFGPGTRLTVL.

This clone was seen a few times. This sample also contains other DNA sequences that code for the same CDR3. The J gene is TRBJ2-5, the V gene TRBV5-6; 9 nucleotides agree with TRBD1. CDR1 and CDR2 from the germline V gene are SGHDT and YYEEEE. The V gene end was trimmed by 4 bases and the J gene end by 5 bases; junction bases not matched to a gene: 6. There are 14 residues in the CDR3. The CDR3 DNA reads TGTGCCAGCAGCAAGGGACAGGGTGGGGAGACCCAGTACTTC. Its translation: CASSKGQGGETQYF.

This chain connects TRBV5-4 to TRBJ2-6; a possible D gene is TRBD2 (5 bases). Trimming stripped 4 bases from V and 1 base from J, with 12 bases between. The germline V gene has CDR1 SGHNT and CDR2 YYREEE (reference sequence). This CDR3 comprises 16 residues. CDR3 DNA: TGTGCCAGCAGCCAAATTCGAGGGTCTGGGGCCAACGTCCTGACTTTC. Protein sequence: CASSQIRGSGANVLTF.

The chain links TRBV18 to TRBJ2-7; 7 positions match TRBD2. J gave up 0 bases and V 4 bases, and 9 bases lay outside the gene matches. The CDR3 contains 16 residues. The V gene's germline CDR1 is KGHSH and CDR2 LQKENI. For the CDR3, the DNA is TGTGCCAGCTCACAAACCGGGACTAAGAGCTCCTACGAGCAGTACGTC. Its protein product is CASSQTGTKSSYEQYV.

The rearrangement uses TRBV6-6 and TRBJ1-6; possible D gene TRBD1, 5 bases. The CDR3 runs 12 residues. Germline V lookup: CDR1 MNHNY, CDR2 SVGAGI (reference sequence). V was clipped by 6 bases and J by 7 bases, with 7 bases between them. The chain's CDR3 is CASSAGNSPLHF. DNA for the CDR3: TGTGCCAGCAGCGCAGGGAATTCACCCCTCCACTTT.

CDR3 protein: CASRDVGLYEQYF. The CDR3 DNA sequence: TGTGCCAGCAGAGATGTTGGGCTTTACGAGCAGTACTTC. The chain has TRBV6-5 and TRBJ2-7; D not certain. Germline V gene sequence: CDR1 MNHEY, CDR2 SVGAGI. V lost 6 bases to trimming and J lost 4 bases, with 13 bases between them. This CDR3 has 13 amino acids.

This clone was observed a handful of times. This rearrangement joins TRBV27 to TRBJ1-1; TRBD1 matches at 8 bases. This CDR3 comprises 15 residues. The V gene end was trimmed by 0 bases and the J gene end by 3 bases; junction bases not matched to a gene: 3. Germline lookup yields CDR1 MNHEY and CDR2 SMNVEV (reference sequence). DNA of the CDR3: TGTGCCAGCAGTTTATCGACAGGGGCCCACACTGAAGCTTTCTTT. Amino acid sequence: CASSLSTGAHTEAFF.